The source of this TCR beta chain is a study of blood T cell repertoires in COVID-19. This clone came up a few times. TCRdb's copy holds only in-frame clones and misses some; the assay was immunoSEQ multiplex PCR. The sample has fewer than 75,000 clones; 60% to 85% are singletons. CDR1 KGHDR and CDR2 SFDVKD come from the germline V gene. The CDR3 sequence is 17 residues long. V lost 0 bases, J lost 0 bases, and 11 bases lay in between. The specimen sequenced was peripheral blood. This clonotype was obtained from a man aged 60 to 69 with acute or convalescent COVID-19. This sequence joins TRBV24-1 and TRBJ1-3; D gene uncertain. CDR3 sequence (DNA): TGTGCCACCAGTGATTTGTCTGGGCTGAACTCTGGAAACACCATATATTTT. Its protein is CATSDLSGLNSGNTIYF.